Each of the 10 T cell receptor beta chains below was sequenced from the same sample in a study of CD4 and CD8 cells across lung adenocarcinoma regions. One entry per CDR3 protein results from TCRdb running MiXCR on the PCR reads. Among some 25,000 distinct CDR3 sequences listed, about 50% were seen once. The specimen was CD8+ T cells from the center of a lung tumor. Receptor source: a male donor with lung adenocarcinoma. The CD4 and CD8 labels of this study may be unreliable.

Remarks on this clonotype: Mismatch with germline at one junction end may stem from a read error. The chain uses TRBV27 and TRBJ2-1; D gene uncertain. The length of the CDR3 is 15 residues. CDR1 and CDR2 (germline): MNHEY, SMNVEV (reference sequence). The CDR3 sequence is CASSLKVPNYNAQFF. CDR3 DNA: TGTGCCAGCAGTTTGAAGGTACCCAACTACAATGCGCAGTTCTTT.

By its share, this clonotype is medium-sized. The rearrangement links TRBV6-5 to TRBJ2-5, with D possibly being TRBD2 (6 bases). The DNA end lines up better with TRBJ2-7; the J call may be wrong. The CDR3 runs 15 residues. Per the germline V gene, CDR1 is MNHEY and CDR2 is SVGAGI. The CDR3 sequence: CASSYSNPGAAEQYF. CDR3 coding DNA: TGTGCCAGCAGTTACTCCAACCCGGGAGCGGCCGAGCAGTACTTC.

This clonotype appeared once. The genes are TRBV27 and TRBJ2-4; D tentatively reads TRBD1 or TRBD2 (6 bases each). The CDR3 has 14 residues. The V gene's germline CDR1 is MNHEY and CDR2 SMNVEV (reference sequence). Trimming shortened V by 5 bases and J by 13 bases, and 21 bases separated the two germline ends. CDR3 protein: CASSALGGTDTQYF. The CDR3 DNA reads TGTGCCAGCAGTGCGCTGGGGGGCACAGACACGCAGTACTTC.

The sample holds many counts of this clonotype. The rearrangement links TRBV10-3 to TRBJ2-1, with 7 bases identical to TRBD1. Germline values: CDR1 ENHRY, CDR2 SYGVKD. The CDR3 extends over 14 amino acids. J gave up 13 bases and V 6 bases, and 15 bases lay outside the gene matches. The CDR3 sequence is CAISRTTGKETQFF. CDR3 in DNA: TGTGCCATCAGCCGTACGACAGGGAAAGAGACCCAGTTCTTC.

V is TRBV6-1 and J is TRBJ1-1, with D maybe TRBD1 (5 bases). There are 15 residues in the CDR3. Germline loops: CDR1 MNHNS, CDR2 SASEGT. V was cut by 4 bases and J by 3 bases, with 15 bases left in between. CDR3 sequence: CASSGGRTGYTEAFF. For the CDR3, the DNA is TGTGCCAGCAGTGGGGGGAGGACTGGGTACACTGAAGCTTTCTTT.

CDR3 sequence: CASSQDPGFPGELFF. DNA for the CDR3: TGTGCCAGCAGCCAAGATCCCGGGTTTCCCGGGGAGCTGTTTTTT. The V call is TRBV4-2, the J call TRBJ2-2; D remains unclear. CDR1 and CDR2 (germline): LGHNA, YNFKEQ. This CDR3 is built from 15 residues. V shed 0 bases and J shed 6 bases, with 11 bases lying between them.

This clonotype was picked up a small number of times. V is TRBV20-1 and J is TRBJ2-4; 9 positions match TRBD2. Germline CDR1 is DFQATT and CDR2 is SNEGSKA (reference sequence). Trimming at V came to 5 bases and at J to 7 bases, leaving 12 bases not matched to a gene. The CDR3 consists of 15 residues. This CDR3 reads CSALRSAGGGNIQYF. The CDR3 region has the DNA TGCAGTGCTCTCCGGTCGGCGGGAGGGGGGAACATTCAGTACTTC.

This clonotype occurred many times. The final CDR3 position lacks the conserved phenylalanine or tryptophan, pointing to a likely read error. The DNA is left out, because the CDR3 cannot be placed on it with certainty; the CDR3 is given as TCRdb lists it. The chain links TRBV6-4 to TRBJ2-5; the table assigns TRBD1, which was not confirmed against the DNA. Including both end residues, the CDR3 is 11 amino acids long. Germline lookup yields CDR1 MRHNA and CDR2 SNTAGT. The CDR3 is CASDKGQGPKI.

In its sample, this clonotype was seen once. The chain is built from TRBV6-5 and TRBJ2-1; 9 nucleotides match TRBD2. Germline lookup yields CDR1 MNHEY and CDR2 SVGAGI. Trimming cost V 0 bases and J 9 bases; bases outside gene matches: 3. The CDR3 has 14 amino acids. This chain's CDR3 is CASSYSGTSLEQFF. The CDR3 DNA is TGTGCCAGCAGTTACTCGGGGACTAGCCTTGAGCAGTTCTTC.

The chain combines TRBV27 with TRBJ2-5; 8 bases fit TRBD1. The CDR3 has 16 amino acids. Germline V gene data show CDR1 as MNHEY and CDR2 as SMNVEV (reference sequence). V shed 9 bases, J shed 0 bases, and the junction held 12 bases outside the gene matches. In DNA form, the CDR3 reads TGTGCCAGACCGGGCAGGGGGCGAGGGGACCAAGAGACCCAGTACTTC. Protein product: CARPGRGRGDQETQYF.